This T cell receptor (beta chain) derives from a study of blood T cells in healthy people across ages. Next came a second PCR, run for about 7 to 12 cycles, which used a sample-barcoded 5' primer along with a J-beta primer mix. TCRdb itself ran the 5' RACE reads through MiXCR, one entry per CDR3 protein. The table shows some 1.5 million distinct CDR3 sequences, with roughly two fifths occurring only once. CDR3 length equals 15 residues. Germline V gene sequence: CDR1 SGHAT, CDR2 FQNNGV. V was clipped by 7 bases and J by 0 bases, with 10 bases between them. This clonotype came up a few times. The origin of this receptor is a woman younger than 35 in good health. The chain is built from TRBV11-2 and TRBJ2-6; D gene uncertain. Sequenced input: blood. CDR3 region: CASKGRLSGANVLTF. Written as DNA, the CDR3 is TGTGCCAGCAAAGGACGACTCTCTGGGGCCAACGTCCTGACTTTC.